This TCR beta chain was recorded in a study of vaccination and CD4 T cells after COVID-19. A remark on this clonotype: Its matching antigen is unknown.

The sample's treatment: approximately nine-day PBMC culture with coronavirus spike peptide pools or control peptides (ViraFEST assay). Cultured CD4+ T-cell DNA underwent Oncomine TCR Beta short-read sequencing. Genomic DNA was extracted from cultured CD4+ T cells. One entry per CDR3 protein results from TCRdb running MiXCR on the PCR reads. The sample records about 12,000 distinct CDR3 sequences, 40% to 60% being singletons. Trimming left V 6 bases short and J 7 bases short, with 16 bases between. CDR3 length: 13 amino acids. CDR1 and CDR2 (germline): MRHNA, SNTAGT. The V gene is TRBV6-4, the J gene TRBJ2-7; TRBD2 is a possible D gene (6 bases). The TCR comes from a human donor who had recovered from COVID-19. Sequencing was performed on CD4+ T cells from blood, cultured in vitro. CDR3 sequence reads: CASSRRDCVEQYF. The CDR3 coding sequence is TGTGCCAGCAGCCGACGGGACTGCGTGGAGCAGTACTTC.